These 5 T cell receptor beta chains were all obtained from the same sample, sequenced in a study of regulatory T cells in long-lasting Graves disease. The TCR beta library used iRepertoire HTBI primers with Arm-PCR amplification of CDR3. MiXCR was run by TCRdb on the multiplex PCR reads, yielding one entry per CDR3 protein. The data show more than 650,000 distinct CDR3 sequences, 30% seen once. Noted time point: persistent/refractory GD, antithyroid drugs over 5 years with positive TRAb. TCR sequences were obtained from RNA taken from PBMCs. The sequencing here drew on peripheral blood mononuclear cells (PBMCs), taken when the disease was refractory, from a patient treated with antithyroid drugs. The receptors shown here come from a female donor with Graves disease.

This clonotype appeared many times. One end of the junction does not line up with germline, which may come from a read error. The V call is TRBV2, the J call TRBJ1-2; TRBD1 agrees at 12 bases. This CDR3 has 14 amino acids. The V gene's germline CDR1 is SNHLY and CDR2 FYNNEI. CDR3 loop: CASSEAGTGGRRFF. CDR3 sequence (DNA): TGTGCCAGCAGTGAAGCCGGGACAGGGGGCCGGAGGTTCTTC. Together with reference TRBV2 and TRBJ1-2, the CDR3 gives the full variable domain: EPEVTQTPSHQVTQMGQEVILRCVPISNHLYFYWYRQILGQKVEFLVSFYNNEISEKSEIFDDQFSVERPDGSNFTLKIRSTKLEDSAMYFCASSEAGTGGRRFFGSGTRLTVV.

This clonotype has just a few counts. The chain joins TRBV5-1 to TRBJ1-1; D remains ambiguous. Trimming shortened V by 7 bases and J by 3 bases, and 19 bases separated the two germline ends. Per the germline V gene, CDR1 is SGHRS and CDR2 is YFSETQ. CDR3 length: 15 amino acids. The CDR3 DNA sequence: TGCGCCAGCCGATTCTCGGGATCATACTACACTGAAGCTTTCTTT. It encodes CASRFSGSYYTEAFF.

The V gene is TRBV14, the J gene TRBJ1-2; D remains ambiguous. From germline, CDR1 is SGHDN and CDR2 FVKESK. V was pared by 5 bases and J by 4 bases, with 14 bases between. The CDR3 extends over 14 amino acids. For the CDR3, the DNA is TGTGCCAGCAGCTCACACGCGGAATTCTATGGCTACACCTTC. The encoded protein is CASSSHAEFYGYTF.

This clonotype occurred a few times. A much more abundant neighbour one base away suggests this may be a read error. The J gene is TRBJ1-2, the V gene TRBV12-3 or TRBV12-4; no clear D gene. This CDR3 is 13 amino acids long. Trimming removed 2 bases from V and 2 bases from J, with 6 bases in between. CDR3 in amino acids: CASSLSENYGYTF. The CDR3 region has the DNA TGTGCCAGCAGTTTATCAGAAAACTATGGCTACACCTTC.

The table lists this clonotype with a few counts. This chain links TRBV29-1 with TRBJ2-7; the D is unclear. The germline gives CDR1 SQVTM, CDR2 ANQGSEA. CDR3 length: 14 residues. V was pared by 6 bases and J by 0 bases, with 15 bases between. The DNA of the CDR3 is TGCAGCGTAGAGGACGGCCACAGCTCCTACGAGCAGTACTTC. As protein: CSVEDGHSSYEQYF.